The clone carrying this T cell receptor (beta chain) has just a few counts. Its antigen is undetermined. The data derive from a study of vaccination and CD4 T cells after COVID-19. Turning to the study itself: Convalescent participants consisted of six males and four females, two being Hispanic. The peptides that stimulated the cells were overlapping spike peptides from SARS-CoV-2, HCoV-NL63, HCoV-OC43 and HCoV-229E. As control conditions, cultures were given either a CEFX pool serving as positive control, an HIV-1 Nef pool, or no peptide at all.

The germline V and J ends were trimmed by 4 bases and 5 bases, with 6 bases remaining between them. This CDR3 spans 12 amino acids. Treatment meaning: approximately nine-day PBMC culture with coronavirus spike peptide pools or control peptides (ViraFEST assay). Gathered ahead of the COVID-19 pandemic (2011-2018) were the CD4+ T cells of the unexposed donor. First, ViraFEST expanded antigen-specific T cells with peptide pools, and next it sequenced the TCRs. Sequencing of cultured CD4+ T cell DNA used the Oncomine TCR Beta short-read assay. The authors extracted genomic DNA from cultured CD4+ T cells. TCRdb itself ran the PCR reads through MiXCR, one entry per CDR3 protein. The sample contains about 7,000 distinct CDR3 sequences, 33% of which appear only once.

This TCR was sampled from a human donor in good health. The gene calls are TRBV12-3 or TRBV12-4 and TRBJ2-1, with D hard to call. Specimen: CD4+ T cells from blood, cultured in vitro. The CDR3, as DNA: TGTGCCAGCAGTTATCTAGACAATGAGCAGTTCTTC. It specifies CASSYLDNEQFF.